Listed below are T cell receptor beta chains from one sample, sequenced in a study of memory CD4+ T cells and cytomegalovirus serostatus. Measured with immunoSEQ multiplex PCR; TCRdb has only the in-frame clones, and not every one. The repertoire includes nearly 50,000 clones, 78% of them detected once, and about 0.8% sits in the top ten. The sample consisted of memory CD4+ T cells from blood. Receptors were obtained from an adult in good health and CMV-seronegative. The CDR3 runs from the conserved cysteine through the conserved F or W. A D gene is named only where the DNA matches it firmly. Size is stated for part of the rows, as once, few or many counts, or as a class when the clone is expanded.

j_call	d_call	v_call	clone_size	cdr3_nt	cdr3_aa
TRBJ2-1	TRBD2	TRBV7-2	-	TGTGCCAGCAGCAACCAAGGGACTAGCGGGAGTTTTTACAATGAGCAGTTCTTC	CASSNQGTSGSFYNEQFF
TRBJ2-4	TRBD1	TRBV5-6	-	TGTGCCAGCAGCTTGCGCCACAGGGGGCGCGCCAAAAACATTCAGTACTTC	CASSLRHRGRAKNIQYF
TRBJ2-3	-	TRBV18	-	TGTGCCAGCTCACCACTGACAACCCGAGGAGGCACAGATACGCAGTATTTT	CASSPLTTRGGTDTQYF
TRBJ1-2	-	TRBV19	-	TGTGCCAGTAGACCGGACGGAAACTATGGCTACACCTTC	CASRPDGNYGYTF
TRBJ1-2	-	TRBV9	-	TGTGCCAGCAGCCCTAGTGAAAACTATGGCTACACCTTC	CASSPSENYGYTF
TRBJ2-1	-	TRBV5-6	-	TGTGCCAGCAGCTTCGAAAAGGGGAACACCTACAATGAGCAGTTCTTC	CASSFEKGNTYNEQFF
TRBJ1-2	-	TRBV20-1	-	TGCAGTGCTAGGGGACTCTATGGCTACACCTTC	CSARGLYGYTF
TRBJ1-6	-	TRBV5-1	-	TGCGCCAGCAGCTTAACCGGCGGGGGGGCGCAATCACCCCTCCACTTT	CASSLTGGGAQSPLHF
TRBJ2-5	-	TRBV20-1	-	TGCAGTGCTACCACGATGGAGACCCAGTACTTC	CSATTMETQYF
TRBJ2-1	-	TRBV7-2	-	TGTGCCAGCAGCCCCCAGGGGAGAGGGGACAATGAGCAGTTCTTC	CASSPQGRGDNEQFF
TRBJ1-1	-	TRBV6-4	-	TGTGCCAGCAGTGAAGGCACTGAAGCTTTCTTT	CASSEGTEAFF
TRBJ1-2	-	TRBV6-5	-	TGTGCCAGCCGATCATCCGCTAACTATGGCTACACCTTC	CASRSSANYGYTF
TRBJ2-7	-	TRBV7-9	-	TGTGCCAGCAGCCCAGGGTCCCTGACCTACGAGCAGTACTTC	CASSPGSLTYEQYF
TRBJ1-2	-	TRBV5-4	-	TGTGCCAGCAGCAGGGAGGGGGTCTATGGCTACACCTTC	CASSREGVYGYTF
TRBJ2-7	TRBD1	TRBV2	-	TGTGCCGGGCGTTTAAACAGGGGGATGGAAGAGCAGTACTTC	CAGRLNRGMEEQYF
TRBJ1-2	-	TRBV18	few	TGTGCCAGCTCACCAGGGCAGGGCGCTAACTATGGCTACACCTTC	CASSPGQGANYGYTF
TRBJ1-4	TRBD1	TRBV28	-	TGTGCCAGCAGTTCCCCACCTAAGGACAGGGGAGAAAAACTGTTTTTT	CASSSPPKDRGEKLFF
TRBJ1-4	TRBD1	TRBV18	-	TGTGCCAGCTCACCAGCCACAGGGGCGAGGGAAAAACTGTTTTTT	CASSPATGAREKLFF
TRBJ1-1	-	TRBV6-6	-	TGTGCCAGCAGTGCTCAGACGGCTCCAAGGACTGAAGCTTTCTTT	CASSAQTAPRTEAFF
TRBJ1-1	-	TRBV7-2	-	TGTGCCAGCAGCTTCGGACGAAACACTGAAGCTTTCTTT	CASSFGRNTEAFF
TRBJ2-7	TRBD2	TRBV30	-	TGTGCCTGGAGTGTACGTGGGGCGGGGGACTCCTACGAGCAGTACTTC	CAWSVRGAGDSYEQYF
TRBJ1-4	-	TRBV18	-	TGTGCCAGCTCACCACGTAGCCGGACAGACTTTAATGAAAAACTGTTTTTT	CASSPRSRTDFNEKLFF
TRBJ1-5	-	TRBV27	-	TGTGCCAGCAGTTCCCGTTATAGCAATCAGCCCCAGCATTTT	CASSSRYSNQPQHF
TRBJ2-2	-	TRBV4-2	few	TGTGCCAGCAGAACGAGCGGCAACACCGGGGAGCTGTTTTTT	CASRTSGNTGELFF
TRBJ2-6	-	TRBV5-1	-	TGCGCCAGCAGCAACGGGGCTGGGGCCAACGTCCTGACTTTC	CASSNGAGANVLTF
TRBJ1-1	TRBD1	TRBV29-1	-	TGCAGCGTTGAAAAGGCAGGGGGCAGTGAAGCTTTCTTT	CSVEKAGGSEAFF
TRBJ2-1	-	TRBV9	-	TGTGCCAGCAGTGCCGGGGGAACCACCTACAATGAGCAGTTCTTC	CASSAGGTTYNEQFF
TRBJ1-2	-	TRBV9	few	TGTGCCAGCAGCGTAGCTCCGGGGTCTAACTATGGCTACACCTTC	CASSVAPGSNYGYTF
TRBJ1-1	-	TRBV30	few	TGTGCCTGGAGGACGAACACTGAAGCTTTCTTT	CAWRTNTEAFF
TRBJ1-2	-	TRBV5-1	-	TGCGCCAGCAGCATCCGGGCCCAACTCTATGGCTACACCTTC	CASSIRAQLYGYTF
TRBJ2-2	-	TRBV25-1	few	TGTGCCAGCAGTGAAGGGTCCGGGGAGCTGTTTTTT	CASSEGSGELFF
TRBJ2-7	-	TRBV5-4	-	TGTGCCAGCAGCTTGGGACTCGCCCAAGCCTACGAGCAGTACTTC	CASSLGLAQAYEQYF
TRBJ2-2	TRBD1	TRBV2	-	TGTGCCAGCAGTTCAGACAGGGGGCAAATCGGGGAGCTGTTTTTT	CASSSDRGQIGELFF
TRBJ1-4	-	TRBV6-6	few	TGTGCCAGCAGTTACTCAGGGCAGTCTAATGAAAAACTGTTTTTT	CASSYSGQSNEKLFF
TRBJ1-6	-	TRBV7-8	few	TGTGCCAGCAGCCCGGGCATTAATTCACCCCTCCACTTT	CASSPGINSPLHF
TRBJ1-5	-	TRBV18	-	TGTGCCAGCTCACCCGGATCTGATCGCAATCAGCCCCAGCATTTT	CASSPGSDRNQPQHF
TRBJ1-3	-	TRBV28	-	TGTGCCAGCAGTTTGGGGGGGGCTGGAAACACCATATATTTT	CASSLGGAGNTIYF
TRBJ2-3	TRBD2	TRBV7-8	-	TGTGCCAGCAGCTTCTACCTTGGCGGGCTAGCGGGAGATACGCAGTATTTT	CASSFYLGGLAGDTQYF
TRBJ2-5	-	TRBV28	few	TGTGCCAGCAGTTGGGGCAGGGGAGAGACCCAGTACTTC	CASSWGRGETQYF
TRBJ2-4	TRBD1	TRBV30	-	TGTGCCTGGAGCAACGGGGACAGGGGAAAAAACATTCAGTACTTC	CAWSNGDRGKNIQYF
TRBJ2-7	TRBD2	TRBV6-6	-	TGTGCCAGCAGTTACGATGGGCTAGCGGGGGTTTACGAGCAGTACTTC	CASSYDGLAGVYEQYF
TRBJ1-1	-	TRBV18	-	TGTGCCAGCTCACCACGCCAAGATGAAGCTTTCTTT	CASSPRQDEAFF
TRBJ1-2	TRBD1	TRBV7-9	few	TGTGCCAGCAGCTTGGGACAGATCTTTGGGGGCTACACCTTC	CASSLGQIFGGYTF
TRBJ2-7	-	TRBV20-1	-	TGCAGTGCCCCACTGGGCACGGCCAAGTACTTC	CSAPLGTAKYF
TRBJ1-4	-	TRBV7-9	-	TGTGCCAGCAGCTTAGGAGGGACAAGTAAAGAAAAACTGTTTTTT	CASSLGGTSKEKLFF
TRBJ2-1	TRBD2	TRBV7-2	-	TGTGCCAGCAGCTTCATCGGGACTAGCGGGGGGGCCTGGCATGAGCAGTTCTTC	CASSFIGTSGGAWHEQFF
TRBJ1-3	TRBD1	TRBV10-3	-	TGTGCCATCAGTCCCGGGACAGGGTTTGGAAACACCATATATTTT	CAISPGTGFGNTIYF
TRBJ1-1	-	TRBV7-2	-	TGTGCCAGCAGCTCCCGTGTAGCTTCTGAAGCTTTCTTT	CASSSRVASEAFF
TRBJ1-2	-	TRBV6-5	-	TGTGCCAGCAGTTCGATGCTCCGGGCCCTTCCAGGCTACACCTTC	CASSSMLRALPGYTF
TRBJ1-2	-	TRBV27	-	TGTGCCAGCACCCCGGGGCCCGATGGGGGCTACACCTTC	CASTPGPDGGYTF
TRBJ2-5	TRBD1	TRBV14	-	TGTGCCAGCAGCCCAACCGGGACAGGGTTCTTGACCCAGTACTTC	CASSPTGTGFLTQYF
TRBJ1-5	-	TRBV18	few	TGTGCCAGCTCACCATTGGGGTCAGATCAGCCCCAGCATTTT	CASSPLGSDQPQHF
TRBJ1-5	TRBD1	TRBV29-1	-	TGCAGCGTTGGAGGGTCCACAGGGGGCCGAAATCAGCCCCAGCATTTT	CSVGGSTGGRNQPQHF
TRBJ2-1	-	TRBV11-2	-	TGTGCCAGCAGCTTAGGAGGCATTGGGTGGGACAATGAGCAGTTCTTC	CASSLGGIGWDNEQFF
TRBJ2-5	TRBD1	TRBV28	-	TGTGCCAGCAGTTTAGCCGGGACAGGGCGAGAGACCCAGTACTTC	CASSLAGTGRETQYF
TRBJ1-3	TRBD1	TRBV7-9	-	TGTGCCAGCAGCATTCAAGGACAGGGACGAAACACCATATATTTT	CASSIQGQGRNTIYF
TRBJ1-4	TRBD1	TRBV15	-	TGTGCCACCAGCAGGGAGGGGACAGGGGGCAGATCTAATGAAAAACTGTTTTTT	CATSREGTGGRSNEKLFF
TRBJ2-7	-	TRBV7-8	-	TGTGCCAGCAGCCCGGGACTTACCTACGAGCAGTACTTC	CASSPGLTYEQYF
TRBJ2-7	-	TRBV30	-	TGTGCCTGGAGGGGCAACTACGAGCAGTACTTC	CAWRGNYEQYF
TRBJ1-2	-	TRBV9	-	TGTGCCAGCAGCTCGGGGCGGTTCTATGGCTACACCTTC	CASSSGRFYGYTF